This T cell receptor (beta chain) was captured in a study of blood T cell repertoires in COVID-19. For the study at large: The cDNA or gDNA used as material had been derived from T cells, B-cell-depleted T cells, or PBMCs.

The method was immunoSEQ multiplex PCR; TCRdb's version includes in-frame clones alone and lacks a portion of them. The table has 200,000 or so clones, 84% seen once. The CDR3 is made up of 12 amino acids. V lost 1 base and J lost 6, with 6 bases in between. The germline CDR1 and CDR2 sequences are SEHNR and FQNEAQ (reference sequence). Participants had their cohort set by participant-reported clinical history. All recovered Cohort 3 donors got two negative PCRs, got clearance, or saw symptom resolution. This clone has only one observation. Sequencing used PBMCs or T cells enriched from blood (not recorded which). J is TRBJ1-1 and V is TRBV7-9; D unclear. The source is a man between 60 and 75 years old who had recovered from COVID-19. For the CDR3, the DNA is TGTGCCAGCAGCTTAGACTTCGCTGAAGCTTTCTTT. Translating gives CASSLDFAEAFF.